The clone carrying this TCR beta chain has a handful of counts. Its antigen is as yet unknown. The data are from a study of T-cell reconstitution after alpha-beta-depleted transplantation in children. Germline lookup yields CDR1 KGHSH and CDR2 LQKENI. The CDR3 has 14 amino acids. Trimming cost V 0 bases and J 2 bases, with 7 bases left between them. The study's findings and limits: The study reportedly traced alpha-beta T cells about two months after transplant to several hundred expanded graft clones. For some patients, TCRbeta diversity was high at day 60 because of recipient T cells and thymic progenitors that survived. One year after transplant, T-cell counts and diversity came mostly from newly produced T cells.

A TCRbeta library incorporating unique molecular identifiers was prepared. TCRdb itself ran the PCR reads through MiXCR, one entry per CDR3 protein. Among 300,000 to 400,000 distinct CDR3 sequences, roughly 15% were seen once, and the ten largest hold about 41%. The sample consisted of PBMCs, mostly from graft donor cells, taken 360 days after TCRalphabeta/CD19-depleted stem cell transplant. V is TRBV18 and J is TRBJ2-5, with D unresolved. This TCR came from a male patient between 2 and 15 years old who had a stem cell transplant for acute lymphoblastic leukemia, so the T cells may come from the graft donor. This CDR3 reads CASSPPTLQETQYF. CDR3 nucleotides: TGTGCCAGCTCACCACCTACACTTCAAGAGACCCAGTACTTC.